This T cell receptor (beta chain) was obtained from a study of radiotherapy plus CTLA-4 blockade in lung cancer. A word on this clone: Its antigen is unidentified.

Method: immunoSEQ multiplex PCR; TCRdb's copy keeps in-frame clones and lacks some. This sample has tens of thousands of clones, with about 80% found just once. Broader study findings: Some TCR clones had been derived from tumors. These clones expanded in peripheral blood after radiotherapy plus ipilimumab.

The CDR3 runs to 18 residues. V was pared by 3 bases and J by 0 bases, with 18 bases between. CDR1 and CDR2 (germline): MNHEY, SMNVEV (reference sequence). Sequences were derived from peripheral blood, sampled from a patient treated with radiotherapy plus ipilimumab. The source of this sequence is a human donor with non-small cell lung cancer who had stable disease on radiotherapy plus ipilimumab. The chain combines TRBV27 with TRBJ1-5; D not certain. CDR3 residues: CASSLGGGGFRSNQPQHF. CDR3 sequence (DNA): TGTGCCAGCAGTTTGGGCGGAGGTGGTTTTCGTAGCAATCAGCCCCAGCATTTT.